The 19 T cell receptor beta chains reported below all come from one sample, sequenced in a study of CD8+CD57+ T cells in acquired aplastic anemia. Genomic DNA constituted the template upon which TCR beta VDJ and CDR3 profiling was performed. From the reads, TCRdb called clonotypes with MiXCR, one entry per CDR3 protein. The data show approximately 100,000 distinct CDR3 sequences, around 70% seen once. All patients picked for sequencing had shown, by flow cytometry, an expansion of CD8+CD57+ cells. The specimen was sorted CD4+, CD8+, or CD8+CD57+ T cells (not recorded which) from PBMCs. The receptors were sampled from a human donor with aplastic anemia.

The J gene is TRBJ1-2, the V gene TRBV20-1; D is unclear. Germline values: CDR1 DFQATT, CDR2 SNEGSKA (reference sequence). The CDR3 runs 13 residues. The V and J ends lost 0 bases and 12 bases respectively, with 17 bases between them. The chain's CDR3 is CSARDRVSLSDTF. DNA of the CDR3: TGCAGTGCTAGAGATCGGGTCAGCTTAAGTGACACCTTC.

The CDR3 is CASRPAGRRADTQYF. The CDR3 DNA is TGTGCCAGTAGACCTGCTGGGAGGCGGGCAGATACGCAGTATTTT. This rearrangement joins TRBV19 to TRBJ2-3; the D gene is possibly TRBD2 (6 bases). CDR1 and CDR2 from the germline V gene are LNHDA and SQIVND (reference sequence). The length of the CDR3 is 15 residues. V was trimmed by 6 bases and J by 4 bases, leaving 17 bases between them.

The chain links TRBV11-2 to TRBJ2-7; 13 positions match TRBD2. CDR1 and CDR2 from the germline V gene are SGHAT and FQNNGV. This CDR3 spans 14 amino acids. V gave up 4 bases and J gave up 7 bases; unmatched junction bases: 4. In DNA form, the CDR3 reads TGTGCCAGCAGCTCAGGACTAGCGGGAGAGGAGCAGTACTTC. Protein: CASSSGLAGEEQYF.

The CDR3 DNA follows: TGCGCCAGCAGCCAGGGGACAGGGGGTAGTGGCTACACCTTC. Translated: CASSQGTGGSGYTF. The chain recombines TRBV5-1 with TRBJ1-2; 11 nucleotides align to TRBD1. J gave up 7 bases and V 4 bases, and 6 bases lay outside the gene matches. The germline CDR1 and CDR2 sequences are SGHRS and YFSETQ. The CDR3 length is 14 residues.

This rearrangement joins TRBV24-1 to TRBJ2-3; the D gene is possibly TRBD1 (5 bases). Germline lookup yields CDR1 KGHDR and CDR2 SFDVKD. The CDR3 has 14 amino acids. Trimming shortened V by 5 bases and J by 3 bases, and 11 bases separated the two germline ends. For the CDR3, the DNA is TGTGCCACCAGTGTCCAGGGTGGTACAGATACGCAGTATTTT. Translation: CATSVQGGTDTQYF.

This chain connects TRBV20-1 to TRBJ2-7; the D gene could be TRBD1 or TRBD2 (5 bases each). Germline CDR1 reads DFQATT; CDR2 reads SNEGSKA (reference sequence). The ends were cut back, 5 bases at V and 3 bases at J, with 17 bases in the middle. The CDR3 contains 14 residues. The CDR3 DNA reads TGCAGTGCTTCCAACATGACAGACTACTACGAGCAGTACTTC. This sequence encodes CSASNMTDYYEQYF.

The chain joins TRBV20-1 to TRBJ2-7; the match to TRBD1 covers 7 bases. This CDR3 contains 15 residues. Trimming cost V 0 bases and J 3 bases; bases outside gene matches: 8. Germline V gene data show CDR1 as DFQATT and CDR2 as SNEGSKA (reference sequence). The CDR3 sequence: CSAREVGQSYYEQYF. In DNA form, the CDR3 reads TGCAGTGCTAGAGAGGTGGGACAGTCGTACTACGAGCAGTACTTC.

This clonotype was seen once. V and J are TRBV15 and TRBJ1-2, with a tentative D call TRBD1 (5 bases). The CDR3 is 15 amino acids. Trimming removed 3 bases from V and 2 bases from J, with 13 bases in between. CDR1 is LNHNV and CDR2 is YYDKDF in the germline V gene (reference sequence). This CDR3 is CATSRSRDGNYGYTF. The CDR3 DNA reads TGTGCCACCAGCAGGTCCCGGGACGGGAACTATGGCTACACCTTC.

This clonotype appeared a single time. V and J are TRBV29-1 and TRBJ2-5, with TRBD2 as a possible D gene (6 bases). The V end lost 8 bases, the J end lost 4 bases, and 17 bases lay between the germline ends. CDR3 length: 13 amino acids. Germline loops: CDR1 SQVTM, CDR2 ANQGSEA. The CDR3 region is CSLGTGGTETQYF. The CDR3 bases are TGCAGCCTCGGGACGGGCGGGACAGAGACCCAGTACTTC.

This chain uses TRBV20-1 with TRBJ2-7, with D maybe TRBD1 (6 bases). This CDR3 contains 12 residues. Germline V CDR1 and CDR2: DFQATT, SNEGSKA (reference sequence). The DNA for the CDR3 is TGCAGCGCTGGGAAGGGGGCCTACGAGCAGTACTTC. This sequence encodes CSAGKGAYEQYF.

This clonotype was seen many times. The chain links TRBV19 to TRBJ1-1, with D perhaps TRBD1 (5 bases). The CDR3 has 14 amino acids. The V and J ends lost 5 bases and 1 base respectively, with 11 bases between them. CDR1 is LNHDA, CDR2 SQIVND, per germline (reference sequence). CDR3 DNA sequence: TGTGCCAGTAGTCAGGGATTAGGGAACACTGAAGCTTTCTTT. This encodes CASSQGLGNTEAFF.

The chain recombines TRBV13 with TRBJ2-5, with 8 bases lining up with TRBD2. J gave up 8 bases and V 8 bases, and 10 bases lay outside the gene matches. CDR1 and CDR2 (germline): PRHDT, FYEKMQ (reference sequence). CDR3 size: 13 residues. CDR3 amino acids: CASEASGQGTQYF. CDR3 sequence (DNA): TGTGCCAGCGAGGCTAGCGGGCAAGGAACCCAGTACTTC.

This clonotype was recorded once. The chain employs TRBV20-1 and TRBJ2-5; TRBD1 or TRBD2 may be the D gene (5 bases each). CDR1 and CDR2 (germline): DFQATT, SNEGSKA (reference sequence). The CDR3 is 15 amino acids. Trimming left V 0 bases short and J 2 bases short, with 13 bases between. The CDR3 sequence: CSARDWTGPQETQYF. CDR3 bases: TGCAGTGCTAGAGATTGGACGGGACCGCAAGAGACCCAGTACTTC.

This rearrangement joins TRBV24-1 to TRBJ1-6; TRBD1 agrees at 10 bases. Unmatched junction bases numbered 8, after V lost 6 bases and J lost 1 base. From germline, CDR1 is KGHDR and CDR2 SFDVKD. The CDR3 totals 18 residues. CDR3 nucleotides: TGTGCCACCAGTCCGGGACAGGGGAAGTCATCCTATAATTCACCCCTCCACTTT. It codes for CATSPGQGKSSYNSPLHF.

The rearrangement links TRBV19 to TRBJ2-5; D is unresolved. Germline lookup yields CDR1 LNHDA and CDR2 SQIVND (reference sequence). The CDR3 contains 13 residues. Trimming took off 4 bases at V and 5 bases at J, with 11 bases between the two ends. The CDR3 loop reads CASSTNSRETQYF. The CDR3 DNA reads TGTGCCAGTAGTACCAACTCCCGCGAGACCCAGTACTTC.

The chain joins TRBV29-1 to TRBJ1-1; 8 bases agree with TRBD1. In germline, CDR1 is SQVTM, CDR2 ANQGSEA. The CDR3 length is 13 residues. V dropped 6 bases and J dropped 5; count of bases not matched to a gene: 8. The CDR3: CSVVSRGRTEAFF. The CDR3 region has the DNA TGCAGCGTCGTAAGCAGGGGGCGAACTGAAGCTTTCTTT. Full variable domain (outside the CDR3, taken from reference TRBV29-1 and TRBJ1-1): SAVISQKPSRDICQRGTSLTIQCQVDSQVTMMFWYRQQPGQSLTLIATANQGSEATYESGFVIDKFPISRPNLTFSTLTVSNMSPEDSSIYLCSVVSRGRTEAFFGQGTRLTVV.

J is TRBJ2-7 and V is TRBV7-8, with 8 bases aligning to TRBD2. V was pared by 5 bases and J by 7 bases, with 4 bases of the junction left unmatched. This CDR3 has 12 amino acids. Germline CDR1 reads SGHVS; CDR2 reads FQNEAQ. This CDR3 is CASSRGGVEQYF. The CDR3 DNA follows: TGTGCCAGCAGCCGGGGGGGGGTTGAGCAGTACTTC.

This clonotype was detected only once. The chain is built from TRBV6-4 and TRBJ2-7; D ambiguous. V lost 3 bases, J lost 0 bases, and 9 bases lay in between. The CDR3 contains 14 residues. Germline CDR1 reads MRHNA; CDR2 reads SNTAGT. The CDR3 loop is CASSDRRGSYEQYF. CDR3 sequence (DNA): TGTGCCAGCAGTGATCGGCGAGGCTCCTACGAGCAGTACTTC.

V usage is TRBV15 and J usage is TRBJ1-4; D gene ambiguous. V shed 8 bases and J shed 0 bases, with 16 bases lying between them. This CDR3 has 16 residues. The germline CDR1 and CDR2 sequences are LNHNV and YYDKDF (reference sequence). CDR3 in DNA: TGTGCCACCGTCGACCGATCAAGCGCAACTAATGAAAAACTGTTTTTT. It codes for CATVDRSSATNEKLFF.